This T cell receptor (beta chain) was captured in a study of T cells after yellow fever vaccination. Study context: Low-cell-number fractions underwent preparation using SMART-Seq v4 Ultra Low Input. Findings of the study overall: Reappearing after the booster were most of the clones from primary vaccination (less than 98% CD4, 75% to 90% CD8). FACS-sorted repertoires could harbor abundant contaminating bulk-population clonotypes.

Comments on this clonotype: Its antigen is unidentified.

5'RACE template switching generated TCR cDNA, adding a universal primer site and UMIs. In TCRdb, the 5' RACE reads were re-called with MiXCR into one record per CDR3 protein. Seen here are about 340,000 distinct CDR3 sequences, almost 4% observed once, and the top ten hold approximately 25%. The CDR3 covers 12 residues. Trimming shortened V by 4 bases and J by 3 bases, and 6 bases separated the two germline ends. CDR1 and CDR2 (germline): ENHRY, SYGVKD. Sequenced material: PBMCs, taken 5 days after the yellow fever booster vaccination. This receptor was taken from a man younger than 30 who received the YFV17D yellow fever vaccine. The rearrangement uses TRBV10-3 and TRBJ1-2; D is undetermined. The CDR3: CAISAGDYGYTF. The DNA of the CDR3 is TGTGCCATCAGTGCTGGGGACTATGGCTACACCTTC.